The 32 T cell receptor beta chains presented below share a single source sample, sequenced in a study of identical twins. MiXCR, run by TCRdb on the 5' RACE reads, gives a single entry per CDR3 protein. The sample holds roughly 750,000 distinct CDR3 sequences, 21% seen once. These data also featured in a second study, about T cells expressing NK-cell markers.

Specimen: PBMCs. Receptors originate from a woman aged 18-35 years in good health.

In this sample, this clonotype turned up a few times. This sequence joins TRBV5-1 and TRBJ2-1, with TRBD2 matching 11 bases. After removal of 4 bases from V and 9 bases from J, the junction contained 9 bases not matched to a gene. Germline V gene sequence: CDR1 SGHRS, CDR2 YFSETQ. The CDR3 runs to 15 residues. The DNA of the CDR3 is TGCGCCAGCAGCCTGACTAGCGGGGAAGTCGGTGAGCAGTTCTTC. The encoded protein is CASSLTSGEVGEQFF.

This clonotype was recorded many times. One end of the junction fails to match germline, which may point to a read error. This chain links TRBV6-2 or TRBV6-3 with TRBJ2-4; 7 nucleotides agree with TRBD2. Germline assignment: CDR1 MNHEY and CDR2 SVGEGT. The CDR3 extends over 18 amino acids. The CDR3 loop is CASSYYALAELAKNIQYF. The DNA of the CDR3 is TGTGCCAGCAGCTACTACGCCCTAGCGGAGCTAGCCAAAAACATTCAGTACTTC.

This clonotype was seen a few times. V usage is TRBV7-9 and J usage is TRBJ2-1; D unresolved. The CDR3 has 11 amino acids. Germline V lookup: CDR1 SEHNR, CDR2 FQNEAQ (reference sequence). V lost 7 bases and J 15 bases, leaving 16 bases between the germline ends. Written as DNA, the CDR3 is TGTGCCAGCACCACGTCGGATCGTCCGTTCTTC. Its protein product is CASTTSDRPFF.

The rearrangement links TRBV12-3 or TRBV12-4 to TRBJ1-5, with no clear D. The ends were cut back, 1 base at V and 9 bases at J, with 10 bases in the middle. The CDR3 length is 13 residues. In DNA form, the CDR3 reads TGTGCCAGCAGTTTAGGCCCCTCGGGGCCCCAGCATTTT. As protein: CASSLGPSGPQHF.

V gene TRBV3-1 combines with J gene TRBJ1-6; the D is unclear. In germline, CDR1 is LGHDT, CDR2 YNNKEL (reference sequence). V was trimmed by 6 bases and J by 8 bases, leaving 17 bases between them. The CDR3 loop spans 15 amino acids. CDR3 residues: CASRRVLEDYSPLHF. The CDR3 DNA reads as TGTGCCAGCAGACGAGTTCTGGAGGACTATTCACCCCTCCACTTT.

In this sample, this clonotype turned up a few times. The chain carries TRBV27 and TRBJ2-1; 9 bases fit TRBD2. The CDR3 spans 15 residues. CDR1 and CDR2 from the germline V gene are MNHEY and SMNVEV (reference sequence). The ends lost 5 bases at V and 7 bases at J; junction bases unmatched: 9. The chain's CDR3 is CASSPQLAGSNEQFF. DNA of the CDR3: TGTGCCAGCAGTCCACAGCTAGCGGGGAGTAATGAGCAGTTCTTC.

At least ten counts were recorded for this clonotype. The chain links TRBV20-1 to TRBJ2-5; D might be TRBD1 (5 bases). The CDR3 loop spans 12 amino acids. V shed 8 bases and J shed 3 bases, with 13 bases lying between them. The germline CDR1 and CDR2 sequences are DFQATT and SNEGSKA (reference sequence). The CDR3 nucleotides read TGCAGTTTAGACAGTCGCAAAGAGACCCAGTACTTC. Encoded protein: CSLDSRKETQYF.

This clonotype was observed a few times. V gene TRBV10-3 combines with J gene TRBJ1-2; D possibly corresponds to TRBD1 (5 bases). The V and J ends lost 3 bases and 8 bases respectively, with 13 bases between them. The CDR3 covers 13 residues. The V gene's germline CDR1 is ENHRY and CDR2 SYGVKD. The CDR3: CAISDYQGYGYTF. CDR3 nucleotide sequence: TGTGCCATCAGTGATTATCAGGGATACGGCTACACCTTC.

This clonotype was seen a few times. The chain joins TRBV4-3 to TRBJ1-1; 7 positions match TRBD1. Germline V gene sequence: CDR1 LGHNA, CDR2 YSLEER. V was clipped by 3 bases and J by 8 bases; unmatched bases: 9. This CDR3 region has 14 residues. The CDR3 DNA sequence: TGCGCCAGCAGCCACCCACAGGGGATCTCCGAAGCTTTCTTT. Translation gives CASSHPQGISEAFF.

The CDR3 is CASRGTSGTRGEQFF. The CDR3 nucleotides are TGTGCCAGCAGGGGGACTAGCGGGACCCGCGGGGAGCAGTTCTTC. The chain has TRBV6-1 and TRBJ2-1; 13 positions match TRBD2. Germline V gene sequence: CDR1 MNHNS, CDR2 SASEGT. Trimming at V came to 6 bases and at J to 10 bases, leaving 9 bases not matched to a gene. The CDR3 is made up of 15 amino acids.

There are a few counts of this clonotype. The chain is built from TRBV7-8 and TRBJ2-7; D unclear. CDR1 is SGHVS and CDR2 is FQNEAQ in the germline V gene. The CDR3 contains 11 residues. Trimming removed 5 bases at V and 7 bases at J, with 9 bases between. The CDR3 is CASSLTWEQYF. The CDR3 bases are TGTGCCAGCAGCCTTACGTGGGAGCAGTACTTC.

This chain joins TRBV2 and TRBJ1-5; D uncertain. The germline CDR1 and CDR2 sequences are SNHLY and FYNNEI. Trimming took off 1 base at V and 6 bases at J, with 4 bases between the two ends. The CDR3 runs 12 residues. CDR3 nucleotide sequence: TGTGCCAGCAGTGAAGTTGCTCAGCCCCAGCATTTT. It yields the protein CASSEVAQPQHF.

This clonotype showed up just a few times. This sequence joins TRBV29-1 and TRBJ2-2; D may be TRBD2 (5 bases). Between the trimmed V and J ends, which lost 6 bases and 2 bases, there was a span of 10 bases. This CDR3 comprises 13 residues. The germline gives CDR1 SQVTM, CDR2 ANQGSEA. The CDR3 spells CSVSRGNTGELFF. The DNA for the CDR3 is TGCAGCGTCTCACGGGGAAACACCGGGGAGCTGTTTTTT.

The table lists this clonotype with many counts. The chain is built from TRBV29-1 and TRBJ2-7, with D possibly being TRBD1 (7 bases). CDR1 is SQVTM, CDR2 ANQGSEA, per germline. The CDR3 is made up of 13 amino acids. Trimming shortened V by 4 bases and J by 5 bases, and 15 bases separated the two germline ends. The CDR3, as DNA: TGCAGCGTTGGAAGGAGGGGGCTCGACGAGCAGTACTTC. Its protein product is CSVGRRGLDEQYF.

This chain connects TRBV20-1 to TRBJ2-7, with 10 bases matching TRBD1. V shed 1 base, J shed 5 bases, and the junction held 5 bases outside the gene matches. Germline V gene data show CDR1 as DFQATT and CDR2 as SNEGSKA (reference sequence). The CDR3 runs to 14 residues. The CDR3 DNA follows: TGCAGTGCTAGAGTTGAGACAGGGGGCAACGAGCAGTACTTC. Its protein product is CSARVETGGNEQYF.

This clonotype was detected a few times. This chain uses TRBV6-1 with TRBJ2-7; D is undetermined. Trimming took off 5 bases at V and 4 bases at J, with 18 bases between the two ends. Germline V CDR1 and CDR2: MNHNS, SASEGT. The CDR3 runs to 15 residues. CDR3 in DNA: TGTGCCAGCAGTCCTAAGACGGAGTTTTGGTACGAGCAGTACTTC. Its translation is CASSPKTEFWYEQYF.

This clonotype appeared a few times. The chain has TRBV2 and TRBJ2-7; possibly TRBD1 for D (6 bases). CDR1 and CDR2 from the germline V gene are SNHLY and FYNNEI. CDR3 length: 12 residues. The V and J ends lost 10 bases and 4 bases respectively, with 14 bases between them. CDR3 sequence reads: CAKTGKLYEQYF. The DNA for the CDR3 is TGTGCCAAGACAGGAAAATTGTACGAGCAGTACTTC. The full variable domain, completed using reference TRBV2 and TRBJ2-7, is EPEVTQTPSHQVTQMGQEVILRCVPISNHLYFYWYRQILGQKVEFLVSFYNNEISEKSEIFDDQFSVERPDGSNFTLKIRSTKLEDSAMYFCAKTGKLYEQYFGPGTRLTVT.

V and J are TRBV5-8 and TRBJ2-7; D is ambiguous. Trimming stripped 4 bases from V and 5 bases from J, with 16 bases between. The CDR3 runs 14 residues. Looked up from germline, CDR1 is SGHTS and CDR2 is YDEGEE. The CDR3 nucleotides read TGTGCCAGCAGCCGCCGTTGGGTGTCCGACGAGCAGTACTTC. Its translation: CASSRRWVSDEQYF.

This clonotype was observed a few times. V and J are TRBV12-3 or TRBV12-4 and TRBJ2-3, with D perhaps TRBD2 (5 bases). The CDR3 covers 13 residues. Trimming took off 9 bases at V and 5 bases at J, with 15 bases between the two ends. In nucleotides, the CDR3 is TGTGCCAGTCCCCGGGAATTGGGAGATACGCAGTATTTT. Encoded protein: CASPRELGDTQYF.

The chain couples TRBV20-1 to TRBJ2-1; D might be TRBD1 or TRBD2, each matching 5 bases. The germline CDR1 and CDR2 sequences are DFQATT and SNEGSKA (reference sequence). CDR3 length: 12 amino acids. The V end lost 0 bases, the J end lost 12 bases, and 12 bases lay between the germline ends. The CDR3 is CSARDRGAVQFF. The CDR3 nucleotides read TGCAGTGCTAGAGATCGAGGGGCTGTGCAGTTCTTC.

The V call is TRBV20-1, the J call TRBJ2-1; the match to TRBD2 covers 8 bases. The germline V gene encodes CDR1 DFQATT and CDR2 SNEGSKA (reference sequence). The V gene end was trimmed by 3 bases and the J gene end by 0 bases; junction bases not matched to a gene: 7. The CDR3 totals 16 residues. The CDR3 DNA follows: TGCAGTGCTAGTAGCACTAGCGGAAGCTCCTACAATGAGCAGTTCTTC. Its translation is CSASSTSGSSYNEQFF.

In nucleotides, the CDR3 is TGTGCCAGCAGCTTGAGGACTACCCAAAACACTGAAGCTTTCTTT. This encodes CASSLRTTQNTEAFF. The chain is built from TRBV5-6 and TRBJ1-1; D not certain. The ends were cut back, 1 base at V and 2 bases at J, with 12 bases in the middle. The CDR3 has 15 amino acids. The germline V gene has CDR1 SGHDT and CDR2 YYEEEE. The entire variable domain, with the rest obtained from reference TRBV5-6 and TRBJ1-1, is as follows: DAGVTQSPTHLIKTRGQQVTLRCSPKSGHDTVSWYQQALGQGPQFIFQYYEEEERQRGNFPDRFSGHQFPNYSSELNVNALLLGDSALYLCASSLRTTQNTEAFFGQGTRLTVV.

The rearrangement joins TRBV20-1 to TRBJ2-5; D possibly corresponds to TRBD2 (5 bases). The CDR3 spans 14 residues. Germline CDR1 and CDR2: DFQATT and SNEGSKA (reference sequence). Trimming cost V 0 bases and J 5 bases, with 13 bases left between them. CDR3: CSARDLRRGETQYF. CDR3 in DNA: TGCAGTGCTAGAGATTTAAGGCGAGGGGAGACCCAGTACTTC.

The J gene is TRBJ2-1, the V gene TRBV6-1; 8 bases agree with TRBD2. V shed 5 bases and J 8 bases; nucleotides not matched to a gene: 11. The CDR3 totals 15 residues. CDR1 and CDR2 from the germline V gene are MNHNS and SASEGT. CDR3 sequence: CASSPLAGVAYEQFF. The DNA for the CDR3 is TGTGCCAGCAGTCCCCTAGCGGGCGTCGCCTATGAGCAGTTCTTC.

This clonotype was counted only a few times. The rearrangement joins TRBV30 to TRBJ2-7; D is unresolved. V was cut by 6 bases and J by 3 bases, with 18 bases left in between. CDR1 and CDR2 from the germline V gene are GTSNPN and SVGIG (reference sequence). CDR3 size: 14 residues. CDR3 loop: CACNSRRRHYEQYF. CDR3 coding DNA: TGTGCCTGTAACTCGCGTAGAAGACACTACGAGCAGTACTTC.

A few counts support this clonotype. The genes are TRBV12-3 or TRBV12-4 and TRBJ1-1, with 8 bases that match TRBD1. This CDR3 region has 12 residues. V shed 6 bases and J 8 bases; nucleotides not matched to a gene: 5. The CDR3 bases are TGTGCCAGCAGAATCGACAGGGGCGAAGCTTTCTTT. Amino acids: CASRIDRGEAFF.

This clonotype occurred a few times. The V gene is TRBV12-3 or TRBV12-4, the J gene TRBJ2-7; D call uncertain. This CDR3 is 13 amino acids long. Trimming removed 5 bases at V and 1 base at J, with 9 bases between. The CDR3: CASSGNSSYEQYF. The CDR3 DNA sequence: TGTGCCAGCAGTGGGAACAGTTCCTACGAGCAGTACTTC.

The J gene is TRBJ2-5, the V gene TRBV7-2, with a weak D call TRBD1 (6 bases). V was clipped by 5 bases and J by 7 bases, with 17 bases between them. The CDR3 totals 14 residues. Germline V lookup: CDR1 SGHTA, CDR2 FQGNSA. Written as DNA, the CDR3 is TGTGCCAGCAGCGCTCAGGGGCTCTGGAGGACCCAGTACTTC. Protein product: CASSAQGLWRTQYF.

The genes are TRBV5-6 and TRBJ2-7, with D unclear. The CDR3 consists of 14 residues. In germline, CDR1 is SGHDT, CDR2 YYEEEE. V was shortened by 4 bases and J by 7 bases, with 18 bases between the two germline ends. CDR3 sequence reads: CASSDGLPSREQYF. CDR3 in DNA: TGTGCCAGCAGCGACGGGCTGCCCTCTAGGGAGCAGTACTTC.

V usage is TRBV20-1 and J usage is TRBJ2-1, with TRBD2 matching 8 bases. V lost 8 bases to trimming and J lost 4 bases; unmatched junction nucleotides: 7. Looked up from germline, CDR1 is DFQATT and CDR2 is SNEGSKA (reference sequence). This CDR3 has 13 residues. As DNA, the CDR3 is TGCAGTAGAAGCGGGGGAATATACAATGAGCAGTTCTTC. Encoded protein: CSRSGGIYNEQFF.

The CDR3 is CASSLRQARGSPLHF. The CDR3 DNA sequence: TGTGCCAGCAGCTTGCGACAGGCCCGGGGTTCACCCCTCCACTTT. This chain links TRBV7-2 with TRBJ1-6; possible D gene TRBD1, 6 bases. V lost 3 bases and J lost 9, with 15 bases in between. The CDR3 runs 15 residues. From germline, CDR1 is SGHTA and CDR2 FQGNSA.

For the CDR3, the DNA is TGCAGCGTTGATATAAATGGTGTTGAAGCTTTCTTT. Protein: CSVDINGVEAFF. V is TRBV29-1 and J is TRBJ1-1; no clear D. Germline V CDR1 and CDR2: SQVTM, ANQGSEA. Trimming cost V 3 bases and J 7 bases, with 12 bases left between them. The CDR3 runs 12 residues.